The clone carrying this T cell receptor beta chain was counted only a few times. Germline CDR1 is SGHTA and CDR2 is FQGNSA. V lost 3 bases, J lost 12 bases, and 12 bases lay in between. This CDR3 comprises 12 residues. This specimen belongs to a study of blood T cells in healthy people across ages. With a J-beta primer mix and a sample-barcoded 5' primer, a second PCR ran about 7 to 11 cycles. One entry per CDR3 protein, called by TCRdb with MiXCR from the 5' RACE reads. Among approximately 900,000 distinct CDR3 sequences listed, 25% to 30% were seen once. The sample was also reused in another study, on T cells of mothers and their children. That work contributes: A slight, non-significant increase in overlap was found for related mother-child pairs relative to unrelated pairs.

Sequenced input: blood. The gene calls are TRBV7-2 and TRBJ2-1; no firm D call. The receptor comes from a woman between 35 and 50 years old in good health. The chain's CDR3 is CASSFLAYGQFF. The CDR3 nucleotides are TGTGCCAGCAGCTTCCTCGCTTATGGGCAGTTCTTC.